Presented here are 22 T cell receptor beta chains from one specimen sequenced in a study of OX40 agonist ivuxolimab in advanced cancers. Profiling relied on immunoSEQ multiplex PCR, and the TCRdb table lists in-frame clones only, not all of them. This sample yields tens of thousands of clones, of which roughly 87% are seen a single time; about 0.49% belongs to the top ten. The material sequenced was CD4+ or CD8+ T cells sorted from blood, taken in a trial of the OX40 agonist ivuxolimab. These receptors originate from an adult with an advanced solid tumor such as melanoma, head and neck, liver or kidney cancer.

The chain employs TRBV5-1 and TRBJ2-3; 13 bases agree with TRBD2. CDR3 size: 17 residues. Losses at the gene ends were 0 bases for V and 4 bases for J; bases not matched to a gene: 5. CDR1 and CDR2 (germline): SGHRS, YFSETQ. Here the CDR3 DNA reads TGCGCCAGCAGCTTGGCACTAGCGGGAGGGGTGGCAGATACGCAGTATTTT. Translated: CASSLALAGGVADTQYF. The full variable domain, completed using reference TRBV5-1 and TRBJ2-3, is KAGVTQTPRYLIKTRGQQVTLSCSPISGHRSVSWYQQTPGQGLQFLFEYFSETQRNKGNFPGRFSGRQFSNSRSEMNVSTLELGDSALYLCASSLALAGGVADTQYFGPGTRLTVL.

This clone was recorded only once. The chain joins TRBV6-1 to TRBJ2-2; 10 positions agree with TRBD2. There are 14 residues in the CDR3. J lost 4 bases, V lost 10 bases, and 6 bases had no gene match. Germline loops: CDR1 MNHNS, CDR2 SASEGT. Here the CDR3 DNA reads TGTGCCATCCCACTAGCGGGGTCCACCGGGGAGCTGTTTTTT. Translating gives CAIPLAGSTGELFF.

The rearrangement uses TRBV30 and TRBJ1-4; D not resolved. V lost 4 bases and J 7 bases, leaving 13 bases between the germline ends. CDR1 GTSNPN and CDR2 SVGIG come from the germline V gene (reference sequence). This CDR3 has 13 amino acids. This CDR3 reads CAWNVGKGEKLFF. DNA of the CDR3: TGTGCCTGGAACGTAGGGAAAGGTGAAAAACTGTTTTTT.

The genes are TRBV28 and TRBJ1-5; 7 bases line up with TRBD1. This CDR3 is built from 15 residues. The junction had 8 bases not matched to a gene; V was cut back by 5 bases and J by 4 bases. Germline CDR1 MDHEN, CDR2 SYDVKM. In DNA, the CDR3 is TGTGCCAGCAGTCCTACAGGGGAATGGAATCAGCCCCAGCATTTT. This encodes CASSPTGEWNQPQHF.

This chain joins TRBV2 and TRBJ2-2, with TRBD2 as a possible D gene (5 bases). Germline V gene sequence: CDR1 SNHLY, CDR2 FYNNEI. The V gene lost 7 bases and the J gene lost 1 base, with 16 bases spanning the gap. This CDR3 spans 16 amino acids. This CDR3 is CASTSPSTGNTGELFF. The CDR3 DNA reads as TGTGCCAGCACCTCCCCTAGCACGGGGAACACCGGGGAGCTGTTTTTT.

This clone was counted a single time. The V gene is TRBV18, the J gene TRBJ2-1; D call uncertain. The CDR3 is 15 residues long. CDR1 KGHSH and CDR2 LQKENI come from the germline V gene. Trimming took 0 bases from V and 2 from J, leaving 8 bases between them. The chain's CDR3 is CASSPPSGTYNEQFF. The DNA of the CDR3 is TGTGCCAGCTCACCACCGTCGGGTACCTACAATGAGCAGTTCTTC.

The CDR3 loop reads CASTGDEGQNYGYTF. The DNA for the CDR3 is TGTGCCAGCACAGGGGACGAGGGCCAGAACTATGGCTACACCTTC. The V gene is TRBV6-1, the J gene TRBJ1-2; D might be TRBD1 (6 bases). Germline assignment: CDR1 MNHNS and CDR2 SASEGT. The CDR3 runs to 15 residues. V was pared by 7 bases and J by 2 bases, with 17 bases between.

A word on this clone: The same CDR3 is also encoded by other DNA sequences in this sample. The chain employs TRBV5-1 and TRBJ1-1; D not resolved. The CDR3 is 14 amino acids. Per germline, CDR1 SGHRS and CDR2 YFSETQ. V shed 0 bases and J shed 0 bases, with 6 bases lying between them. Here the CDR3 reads CASSLDPVNTEAFF. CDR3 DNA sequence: TGCGCCAGCAGCTTGGACCCCGTGAACACTGAAGCTTTCTTT.

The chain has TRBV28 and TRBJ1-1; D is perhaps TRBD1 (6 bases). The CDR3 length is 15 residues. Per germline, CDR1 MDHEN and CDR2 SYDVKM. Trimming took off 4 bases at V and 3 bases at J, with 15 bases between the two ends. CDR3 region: CASSSGADHDTEAFF. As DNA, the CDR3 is TGTGCCAGCAGTTCAGGGGCGGATCATGACACTGAAGCTTTCTTT.

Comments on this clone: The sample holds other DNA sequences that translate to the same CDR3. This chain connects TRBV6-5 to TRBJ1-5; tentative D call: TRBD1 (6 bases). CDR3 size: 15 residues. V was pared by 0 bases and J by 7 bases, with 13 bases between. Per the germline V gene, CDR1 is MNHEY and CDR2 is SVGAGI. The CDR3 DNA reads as TGTGCCAGCAGTTACTCGGGGGGCGGGGGGCAGCCCCAGCATTTT. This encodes CASSYSGGGGQPQHF.

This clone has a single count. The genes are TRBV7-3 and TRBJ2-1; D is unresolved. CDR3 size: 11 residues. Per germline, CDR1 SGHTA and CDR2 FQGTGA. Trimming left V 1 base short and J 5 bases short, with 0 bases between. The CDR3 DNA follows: TGTGCCAGCAGCTTAAACAATGAGCAGTTCTTC. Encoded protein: CASSLNNEQFF.

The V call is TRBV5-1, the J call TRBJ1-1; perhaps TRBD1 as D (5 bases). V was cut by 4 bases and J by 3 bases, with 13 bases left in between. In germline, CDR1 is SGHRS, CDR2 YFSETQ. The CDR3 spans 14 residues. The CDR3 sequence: CASSQTGEYTEAFF. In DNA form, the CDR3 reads TGCGCCAGCAGCCAAACGGGGGAGTACACTGAAGCTTTCTTT.

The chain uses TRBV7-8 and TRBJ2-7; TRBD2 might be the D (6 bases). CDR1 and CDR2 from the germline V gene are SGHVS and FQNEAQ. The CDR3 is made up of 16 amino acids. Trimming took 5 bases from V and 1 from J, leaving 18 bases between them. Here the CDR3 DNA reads TGTGCCAGCAGCAGGATGACAGCGGGTAGTTCCTACGAGCAGTACTTC. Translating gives CASSRMTAGSSYEQYF.

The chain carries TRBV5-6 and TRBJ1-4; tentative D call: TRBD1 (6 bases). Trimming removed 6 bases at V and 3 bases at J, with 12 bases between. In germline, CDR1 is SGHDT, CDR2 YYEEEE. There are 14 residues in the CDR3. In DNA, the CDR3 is TGTGCCAGCACACCGGGACACTCTAATGAAAAACTGTTTTTT. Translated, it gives CASTPGHSNEKLFF.

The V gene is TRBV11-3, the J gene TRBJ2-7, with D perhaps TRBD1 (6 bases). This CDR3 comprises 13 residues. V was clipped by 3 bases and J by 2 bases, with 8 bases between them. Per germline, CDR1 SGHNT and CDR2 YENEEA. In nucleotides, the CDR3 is TGTGCCAGCAGCTTGGGGGCAACCTACGAGCAGTACTTC. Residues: CASSLGATYEQYF.

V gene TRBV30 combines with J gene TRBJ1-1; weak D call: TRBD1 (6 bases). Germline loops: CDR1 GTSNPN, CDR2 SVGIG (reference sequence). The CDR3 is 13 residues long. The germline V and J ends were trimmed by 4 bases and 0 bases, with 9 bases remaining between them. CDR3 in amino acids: CAWNGQLNTEAFF. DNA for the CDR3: TGTGCCTGGAACGGACAGTTGAACACTGAAGCTTTCTTT.

This CDR3 reads CASTFFGADEQFF. CDR3 DNA: TGTGCCAGCACCTTTTTTGGGGCCGATGAGCAGTTCTTC. This chain uses TRBV7-2 with TRBJ2-1; D might be TRBD1 (5 bases). The germline CDR1 and CDR2 sequences are SGHTA and FQGNSA. V lost 7 bases and J 8 bases, leaving 15 bases between the germline ends. The length of the CDR3 is 13 residues.

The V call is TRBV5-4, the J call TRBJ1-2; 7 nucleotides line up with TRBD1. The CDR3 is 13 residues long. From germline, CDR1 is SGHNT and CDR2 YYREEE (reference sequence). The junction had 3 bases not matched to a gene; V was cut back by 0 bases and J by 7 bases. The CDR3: CASSLGDSFGYTF. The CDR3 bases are TGTGCCAGCAGCTTGGGGGACAGCTTTGGCTACACCTTC.

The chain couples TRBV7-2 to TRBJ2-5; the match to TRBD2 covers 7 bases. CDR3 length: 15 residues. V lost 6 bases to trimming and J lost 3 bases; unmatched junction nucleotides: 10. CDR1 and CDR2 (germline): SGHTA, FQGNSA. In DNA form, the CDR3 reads TGTGCCAGCAGTCATAAGATCGGGGGGAAAGAGACCCAGTACTTC. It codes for CASSHKIGGKETQYF.

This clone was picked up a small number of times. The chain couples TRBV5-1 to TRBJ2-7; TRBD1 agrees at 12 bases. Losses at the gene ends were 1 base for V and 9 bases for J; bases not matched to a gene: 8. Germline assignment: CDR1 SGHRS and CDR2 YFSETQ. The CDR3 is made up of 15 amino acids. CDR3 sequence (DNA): TGCGCCAGCAGCTTGATGGGACAGGGGGCAGGTGGGCAGTACTTC. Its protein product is CASSLMGQGAGGQYF. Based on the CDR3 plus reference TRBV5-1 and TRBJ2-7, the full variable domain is KAGVTQTPRYLIKTRGQQVTLSCSPISGHRSVSWYQQTPGQGLQFLFEYFSETQRNKGNFPGRFSGRQFSNSRSEMNVSTLELGDSALYLCASSLMGQGAGGQYFGPGTRLTVT.

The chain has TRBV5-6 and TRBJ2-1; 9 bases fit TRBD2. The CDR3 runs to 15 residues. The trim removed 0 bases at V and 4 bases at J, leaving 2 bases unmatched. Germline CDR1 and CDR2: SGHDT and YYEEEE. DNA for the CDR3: TGTGCCAGCAGCTTGGGACTAGCGGAATACAATGAGCAGTTCTTC. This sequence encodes CASSLGLAEYNEQFF.

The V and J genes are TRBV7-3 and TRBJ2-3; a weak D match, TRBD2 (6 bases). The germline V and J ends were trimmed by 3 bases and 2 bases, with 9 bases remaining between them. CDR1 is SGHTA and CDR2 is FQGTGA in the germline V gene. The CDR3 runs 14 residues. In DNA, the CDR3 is TGTGCCAGCAGCTTTGGAGGGTTCACAGATACGCAGTATTTT. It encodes CASSFGGFTDTQYF.